This T cell receptor (beta chain) was found in a study of CD8 T cell repertoires and HIV-1 epitope variants. Study in general: T cells were stimulated with Twenty-five Gag and Nef peptides separately. Autologous T cell-negative cells served as antigen-presenting cells in equal numbers. Tested: three Gag epitope families, Nef HW9 and YT9. Cultures ran around nine days, with IL-2, IL-7 and IL-15 added on days 3 and 7.

Produced via immunoSEQ multiplex PCR; TCRdb's table is partial and in-frame only. The data contain several thousand clones, less than 70% of them seen just once; the ten biggest clones take up around 45%. Details on this clone: Its antigen is unknown.

Between the trimmed V and J ends, which lost 4 bases and 7 bases, there was a span of 14 bases. In germline, CDR1 is SQVTM, CDR2 ANQGSEA. The CDR3 has 13 amino acids. This chain uses TRBV29-1 with TRBJ2-1, with a possible D match to TRBD2 (7 bases). The sequence was collected from a male donor with HIV. The sample consisted of cultured CD8+ T cells derived from PBMCs. CDR3 nucleotides: TGCAGCGTTGGGGAGGGGGGAGTGAATGAGCAGTTCTTC. This sequence encodes CSVGEGGVNEQFF.